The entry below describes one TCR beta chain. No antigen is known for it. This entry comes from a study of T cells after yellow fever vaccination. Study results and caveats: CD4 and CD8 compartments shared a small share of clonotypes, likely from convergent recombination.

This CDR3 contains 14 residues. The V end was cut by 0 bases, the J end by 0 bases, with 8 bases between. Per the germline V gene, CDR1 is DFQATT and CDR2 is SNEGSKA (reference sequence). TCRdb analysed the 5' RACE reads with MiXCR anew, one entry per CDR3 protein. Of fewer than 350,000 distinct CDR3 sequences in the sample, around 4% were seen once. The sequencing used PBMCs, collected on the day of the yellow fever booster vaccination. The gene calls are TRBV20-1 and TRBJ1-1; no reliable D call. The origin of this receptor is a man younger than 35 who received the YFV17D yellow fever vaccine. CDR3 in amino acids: CSARDPGMNTEAFF. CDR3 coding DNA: TGCAGTGCTAGAGATCCGGGTATGAACACTGAAGCTTTCTTT.